This T cell receptor beta chain came from a study of regulatory T cells in long-lasting Graves disease. Time point in this sample: newly diagnosed GD, antithyroid drugs for less than 3 months. PBMC-derived RNA was used for the TCR library. According to the study, TCR beta libraries were built with iRepertoire HTBI primers and CDR3-region Arm-PCR. Original processing notes: From all samples, identification returned 12 to 15 TRBJ and about 60 TRBV segments. TCRdb called the multiplex PCR reads again in MiXCR, with one record for every CDR3 protein. These V and J calls are TCRdb output, not the study's own analysis. The sample has more than 450,000 distinct CDR3 sequences; approximately 12% are singletons. These same records also appear under a second study, on T cells in Graves' hyperthyroidism and ophthalmopathy. That publication notes: Newly diagnosed hyperthyroidism, duration under 2 months, in patients aged 18 to 65. Orbital computed tomography, thyroid ultrasound, serum thyroxine and TRAb, and clinical symptoms together informed the diagnoses. Clonotypes that were expanded in thyroid above 0.001 mostly appeared in blood too.

The sequences come from peripheral blood mononuclear cells (PBMCs), collected at new diagnosis, from a patient treated with antithyroid drugs. The TCR was taken from a woman in her 30s with Graves disease.

The CDR3 protein is CASSLGPGAQGKNIQYF. CDR3 DNA sequence: TGTGCCAGCAGCTTAGGACCAGGGGCGCAGGGCAAAAACATTCAGTACTTC. The chain employs TRBV7-2 and TRBJ2-4, with a possible D match to TRBD1 (6 bases). The CDR3 length is 17 residues. Trimming took 1 base from V and 3 from J, leaving 16 bases between them. CDR1 is SGHTA and CDR2 is FQGNSA in the germline V gene.